The clone carrying this T cell receptor beta chain appeared a few times. What it binds is unknown. The CDR3 contains 17 residues. Between the trimmed V and J ends, which lost 4 bases and 0 bases, there was a span of 19 bases. Germline assignment: CDR1 SGHDT and CDR2 YYEEEE. Then a second PCR, running about 7 to 11 cycles, was carried out with a sample-barcoded 5' primer and a J-beta primer mix. One entry per CDR3 protein, called by TCRdb with MiXCR from the 5' RACE reads. This sample yields roughly 1.9 million distinct CDR3 sequences, of which roughly two fifths are seen a single time; roughly 24% belongs to the top ten. This record comes from a study of blood T cells in healthy people across ages. Study-wide results and limits: A greater number of naive CD4+ cells and higher diversity distinguished long-lived donors from aged donors. Per million T cells, TCR beta diversity dropped about linearly as age rose. Investigators treated diversity estimates from one million T cells as underestimates.

Sequencing input: blood. The chain couples TRBV5-6 to TRBJ1-2, with D perhaps TRBD1 (5 bases). This receptor was identified in a human donor in good health. In nucleotides, the CDR3 is TGTGCCAGCAGCCAATTACCCCCGACAGAAGCTAACTATGGCTACACCTTC. Translating it yields CASSQLPPTEANYGYTF. Drawing the rest from reference TRBV5-6 and TRBJ1-2, the complete variable domain is DAGVTQSPTHLIKTRGQQVTLRCSPKSGHDTVSWYQQALGQGPQFIFQYYEEEERQRGNFPDRFSGHQFPNYSSELNVNALLLGDSALYLCASSQLPPTEANYGYTFGSGTRLTVV.